These T cell receptor beta chains were read from a single sample in a study of long-term antiretroviral therapy in people with HIV. Produced via immunoSEQ multiplex PCR; TCRdb's table is partial and in-frame only. Among over 8,500 clones, about 80% were seen once, and the ten largest hold 15% to 20%. The sample consisted of unsorted PBMCs, taken at the start of antiretroviral therapy, before treatment. The receptors derive from a man aged 25-40 years with HIV. The conserved cysteine and the conserved F or W are not part of the CDR3 here. Fields, in order: J gene, V gene, CDR3 protein.

J gene: TRBJ2-2; V gene: TRBV19; CDR3 protein: ASSDSVWTGELF
J gene: TRBJ2-2; V gene: TRBV9; CDR3 protein: ASSVYRGQGHGELF
J gene: TRBJ1-6; V gene: TRBV5-1; CDR3 protein: ASSLAGGDNSPLH
J gene: TRBJ2-1; V gene: TRBV6-1; CDR3 protein: ASLRGGSYNEQF
J gene: TRBJ2-7; V gene: TRBV13; CDR3 protein: ASSHSGTGSYEQY
J gene: TRBJ2-6; V gene: TRBV5-6; CDR3 protein: ASSLGAGASGANVLT
J gene: TRBJ1-1; V gene: TRBV7-9; CDR3 protein: ASSPGQGPPEAF
J gene: TRBJ2-7; V gene: TRBV28; CDR3 protein: ASSLVEGLYEQY
J gene: TRBJ2-1; V gene: TRBV6-5; CDR3 protein: ASSYGVYNEQF
J gene: TRBJ2-7; V gene: TRBV15; CDR3 protein: ATSREAGKDEQY
J gene: TRBJ2-2; V gene: TRBV28; CDR3 protein: ASSLFLGFGTGELF
J gene: TRBJ2-4; V gene: TRBV7-2; CDR3 protein: ASSPWGTGGGIQY
J gene: TRBJ2-1; V gene: TRBV5-6; CDR3 protein: ASSSLGTAYNEQF
J gene: TRBJ2-2; V gene: TRBV6-6; CDR3 protein: ASSGGLAEGTGELF
J gene: TRBJ2-3; V gene: TRBV19; CDR3 protein: ASLAGALGDTQY
J gene: TRBJ1-2; V gene: TRBV13; CDR3 protein: ASSPQLGQGVFYGYT
J gene: TRBJ2-7; V gene: TRBV27; CDR3 protein: ASSLGPPYEQY
J gene: TRBJ2-1; V gene: TRBV10-3; CDR3 protein: AISESPPTNEQF
J gene: TRBJ2-3; V gene: TRBV5-1; CDR3 protein: ASSLNPGFPDTQY
J gene: TRBJ2-7; V gene: TRBV19; CDR3 protein: ASSMGWRNYEQY
J gene: TRBJ2-3; V gene: TRBV7-2; CDR3 protein: ASSQGLAGDTQY
J gene: TRBJ2-5; V gene: TRBV9; CDR3 protein: ASSPSPTTETQY
J gene: TRBJ1-2; V gene: TRBV4-3; CDR3 protein: ASSQDNRGLVNYGYT